A single sample is the source of the 5 T cell receptor beta chains below, sequenced in a study of blood T cell repertoires in COVID-19. TCRdb's table, derived via immunoSEQ multiplex PCR, lists solely in-frame clones and lacks some. This sample has approximately 170,000 clones, with over 70% found just once. The sequencing input was peripheral blood. The receptor source for this set is a woman in her 70s who had recovered from COVID-19.

The chain uses TRBV7-3 and TRBJ1-5; D ambiguous. The germline V and J ends were trimmed by 5 bases and 0 bases, with 11 bases remaining between them. The CDR3 sequence is 15 residues long. The germline V gene encodes CDR1 SGHTA and CDR2 FQGTGA. In DNA, the CDR3 is TGTGCCAGCAGCACCCGACACCTTAGCAATCAGCCCCAGCATTTT. It is translated as CASSTRHLSNQPQHF.

The chain combines TRBV30 with TRBJ1-4; no reliable D call. CDR1 is GTSNPN, CDR2 SVGIG, per germline (reference sequence). The CDR3 totals 10 residues. The ends were cut back, 1 base at V and 11 bases at J, with 5 bases in the middle. Written as DNA, the CDR3 is TGTGCCTGGAGTGGCGGGAAACTGTTTTTT. Amino acids: CAWSGGKLFF.

CDR3 in DNA: TGTGCCAGCAGCGCGGACAGGGGGCAGCCCCAGCATTTT. Its translation: CASSADRGQPQHF. V gene TRBV5-4 combines with J gene TRBJ1-5; TRBD1 aligns across 10 bases. The CDR3 is made up of 13 amino acids. Germline V gene data show CDR1 as SGHNT and CDR2 as YYREEE (reference sequence). V lost 4 bases, J lost 7 bases, and 2 bases stayed unmatched.

J is TRBJ1-1 and V is TRBV5-8; D gene unclear. In germline, CDR1 is SGHTS, CDR2 YDEGEE. V was shortened by 0 bases and J by 4 bases, with 13 bases between the two germline ends. The CDR3 covers 15 residues. For the CDR3, the DNA is TGTGCCAGCAGCTTGGGGACCACCCGGGGCACTGAAGCTTTCTTT. This translates into CASSLGTTRGTEAFF.

In DNA, the CDR3 is TGCGCCAGCAGCCACCGGACAGGAACTTACGAGCAGTACTTC. It yields the protein CASSHRTGTYEQYF. The chain combines TRBV4-3 with TRBJ2-7, with TRBD1 matching over 7 bases. This CDR3 has 14 amino acids. Germline assignment: CDR1 LGHNA and CDR2 YSLEER. Trimming removed 3 bases from V and 4 bases from J; junction bases left unmatched: 6.